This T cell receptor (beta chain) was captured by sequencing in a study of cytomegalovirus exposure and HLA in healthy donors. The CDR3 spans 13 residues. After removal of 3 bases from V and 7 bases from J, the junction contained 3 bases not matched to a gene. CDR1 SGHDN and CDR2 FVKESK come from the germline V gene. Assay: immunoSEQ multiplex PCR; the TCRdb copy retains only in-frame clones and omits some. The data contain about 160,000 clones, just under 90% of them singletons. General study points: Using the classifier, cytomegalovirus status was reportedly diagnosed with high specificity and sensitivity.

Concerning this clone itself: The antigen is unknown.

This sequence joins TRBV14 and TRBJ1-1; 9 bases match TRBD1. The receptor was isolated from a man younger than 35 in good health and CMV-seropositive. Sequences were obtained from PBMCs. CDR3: CASSHGTGYEAFF. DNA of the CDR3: TGTGCCAGCAGCCACGGGACAGGGTATGAAGCTTTCTTT.